This paragraph covers one T cell receptor (beta chain) sequence. This entry is derived from a study of blood T cell repertoires in COVID-19. In the source study's methods: How many nucleated cells were present was estimated from reference gene primer amplification. Generated by immunoSEQ multiplex PCR, the TCRdb table keeps only in-frame clones and is missing some. V and J calls and clone size are those listed in that table; D and trimming were worked out from the DNA. The data contain under 450,000 clones, around 89% of them singletons. CDR1 and CDR2 from the germline V gene are SGHRS and YFSETQ. CDR3 size: 17 residues. V was cut by 0 bases and J by 5 bases, with 21 bases left in between.

Sequencing input: peripheral blood. This chain links TRBV5-1 with TRBJ2-7, with D tentatively TRBD1 (5 bases). This clonotype was sampled from a woman in her thirties or forties with COVID-19, enrolled during active disease. CDR3 in DNA: TGCGCCAGCAGCTTGGCCGGTCAGGCAGGGCTGGGTGACGAGCAGTACTTC. Translating it yields CASSLAGQAGLGDEQYF.